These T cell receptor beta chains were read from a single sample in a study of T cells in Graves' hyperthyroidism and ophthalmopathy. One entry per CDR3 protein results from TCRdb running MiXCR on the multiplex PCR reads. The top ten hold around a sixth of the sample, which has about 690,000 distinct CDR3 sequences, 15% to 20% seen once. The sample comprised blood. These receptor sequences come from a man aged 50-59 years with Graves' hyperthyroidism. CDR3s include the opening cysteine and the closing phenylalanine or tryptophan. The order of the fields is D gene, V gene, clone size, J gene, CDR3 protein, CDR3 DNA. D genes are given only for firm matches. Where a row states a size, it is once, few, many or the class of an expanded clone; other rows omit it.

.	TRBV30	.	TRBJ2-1	CAWSVGAVSYNEQFF	TGTGCCTGGAGTGTAGGGGCAGTCTCCTACAATGAGCAGTTCTTC
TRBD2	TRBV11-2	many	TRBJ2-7	CASRKAGGYEQYF	TGTGCCAGCAGGAAGGCGGGAGGGTACGAGCAGTACTTC
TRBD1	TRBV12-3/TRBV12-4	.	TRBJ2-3	CASRVVTGGKLSTDTQYF	TGTGCCAGCAGGGTAGTGACAGGGGGAAAACTTAGCACAGATACGCAGTATTTT
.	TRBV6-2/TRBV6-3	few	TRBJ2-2	CASSYYGTSGELFF	TGTGCCAGCAGTTACTACGGGACATCCGGGGAGCTGTTTTTT
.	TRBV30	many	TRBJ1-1	CAWNPLSFTEAFF	TGTGCCTGGAACCCTCTCTCGTTCACTGAAGCTTTCTTT
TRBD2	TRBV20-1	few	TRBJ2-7	CSGNPPASGRAYVSEQYF	TGCAGTGGCAACCCCCCAGCTAGCGGGAGGGCCTACGTTTCCGAGCAGTACTTC
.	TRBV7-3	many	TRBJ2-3	CASSLRRMGGGADTQYF	TGTGCCAGCAGCCTACGCCGGATGGGAGGTGGGGCAGATACGCAGTATTTT
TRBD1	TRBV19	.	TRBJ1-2	CASTQIRTGGFNYGYTF	TGTGCCAGTACCCAGATCCGGACAGGGGGATTTAACTATGGCTACACCTTC
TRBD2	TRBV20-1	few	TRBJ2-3	CSARPLPGGDTQYF	TGCAGTGCTAGACCACTCCCGGGGGGGGATACGCAGTATTTT
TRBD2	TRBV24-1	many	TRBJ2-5	CATSTALGGGYQETQYF	TGTGCCACCAGTACGGCGTTGGGCGGGGGGTACCAAGAGACCCAGTACTTC
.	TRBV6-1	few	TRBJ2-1	CASSEILGNNEQFF	TGTGCCAGCAGTGAAATTCTCGGTAACAATGAGCAGTTCTTC
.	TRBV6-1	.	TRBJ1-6	CASRRKAGPALGSPLHF	TGTGCCAGCCGCCGTAAGGCAGGTCCTGCCCTAGGGTCACCCCTCCACTTT
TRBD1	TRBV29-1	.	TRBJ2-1	CSVAGDRGDRSYNEQFF	TGCAGCGTTGCCGGGGACAGGGGCGACCGCTCCTACAATGAGCAGTTCTTC
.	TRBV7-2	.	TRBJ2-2	CASSPGLDNTGELFF	TGTGCCAGCAGCCCGGGACTGGATAACACCGGGGAGCTGTTTTTT
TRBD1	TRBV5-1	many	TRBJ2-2	CASSIAGGIGELFF	TGCGCCAGCAGCATAGCAGGGGGTATCGGCGAGCTGTTTTTT
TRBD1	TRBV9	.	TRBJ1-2	CASSSRTGRYYGYTF	TGTGCCAGCAGCTCGAGGACAGGGCGCTACTATGGCTACACCTTC
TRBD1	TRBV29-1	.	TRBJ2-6	CSVTGTANSGANVLTF	TGCAGCGTTACCGGGACAGCGAACTCTGGGGCCAACGTCCTGACTTTC
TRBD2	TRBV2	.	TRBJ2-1	CASSETGTSVYNEQFF	TGTGCCAGCAGTGAAACTGGAACTAGCGTTTACAATGAGCAGTTCTTC
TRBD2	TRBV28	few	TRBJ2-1	CASMPSGSNEQFF	TGTGCCAGCATGCCTAGCGGGAGTAATGAGCAGTTCTTC
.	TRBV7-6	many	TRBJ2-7	CASSLEPFAYEQYF	TGTGCCAGCAGCTTAGAACCGTTCGCCTACGAGCAGTACTTC
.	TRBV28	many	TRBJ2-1	CASSSSGGSGGYNEQFF	TGTGCCAGCAGTTCGAGCGGAGGCAGTGGGGGTTACAATGAGCAGTTCTTC
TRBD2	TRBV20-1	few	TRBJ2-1	CSATARSGRAYNEQFF	TGCAGTGCCACCGCCCGGAGCGGGAGGGCCTACAATGAGCAGTTCTTC
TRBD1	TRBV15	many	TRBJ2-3	CATRAGGATDTQYF	TGTGCCACCAGAGCAGGGGGCGCCACAGATACGCAGTATTTT
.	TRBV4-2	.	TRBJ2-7	CASSQEGSLYEQYF	TGTGCCAGCAGCCAAGAAGGGTCCCTCTACGAGCAGTACTTC
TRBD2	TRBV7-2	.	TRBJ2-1	CASSLGGLAGSSYNEQFF	TGTGCCAGCAGCTTAGGGGGACTAGCGGGGAGCTCCTACAATGAGCAGTTCTTC
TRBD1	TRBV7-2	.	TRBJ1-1	CASSLEGAITEAFF	TGTGCCAGCAGCTTGGAGGGGGCGATCACTGAAGCTTTCTTT
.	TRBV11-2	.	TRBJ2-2	CASSLDLWGDTSVFF	TGTGCCAGCAGCTTAGATCTATGGGGGGACACCTCGGTGTTTTTT
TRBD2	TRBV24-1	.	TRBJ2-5	CATSDYLRGLGQETQYF	TGTGCCACCAGTGACTACCTTCGGGGACTAGGACAAGAGACCCAGTACTTC
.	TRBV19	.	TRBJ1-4	CASRKTSRLYNEKLFF	TGTGCCAGTAGGAAGACCTCCCGCCTTTATAATGAAAAACTGTTTTTT
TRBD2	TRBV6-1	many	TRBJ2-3	CASSSSGTLGNTQYF	TGTGCCAGCAGCTCTAGCGGGACCTTGGGTAATACGCAGTATTTT
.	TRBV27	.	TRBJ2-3	CASKGRIVTDTQYF	TGTGCCAGCAAGGGACGAATCGTCACAGATACGCAGTATTTT
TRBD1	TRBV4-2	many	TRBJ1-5	CASSQDGTDSNQPQHF	TGTGCCAGCAGCCAAGATGGGACAGATAGCAATCAGCCCCAGCATTTT
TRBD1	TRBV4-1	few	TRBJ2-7	CASSPNPGQSHEQYF	TGCGCCAGCAGCCCCAATCCGGGACAGTCCCACGAGCAGTACTTC
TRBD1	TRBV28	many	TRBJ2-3	CASSPRQGRDTDTQYF	TGTGCCAGCAGTCCCCGACAGGGGCGTGACACAGATACGCAGTATTTT
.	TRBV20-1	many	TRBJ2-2	CSAREAANTGELFF	TGCAGTGCTAGAGAGGCGGCGAACACGGGGGAGCTGTTTTTT
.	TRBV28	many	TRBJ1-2	CASSFQEGGYTF	TGTGCCAGCAGTTTTCAGGAGGGTGGCTACACCTTC
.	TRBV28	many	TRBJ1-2	CASSGATPEVAYGYTF	TGTGCCAGCAGTGGGGCTACACCAGAGGTGGCCTATGGCTACACCTTC
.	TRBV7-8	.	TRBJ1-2	CASSPVGRTNYGYTF	TGTGCCAGCAGCCCAGTTGGCAGAACTAACTATGGCTACACCTTC
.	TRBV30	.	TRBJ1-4	CAWSLGAGVNEKLFF	TGTGCCTGGAGCCTAGGGGCAGGGGTTAATGAAAAACTGTTTTTT
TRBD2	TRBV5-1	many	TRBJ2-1	CASSPPGLVPEQFF	TGCGCCAGCAGCCCACCGGGACTAGTGCCTGAGCAGTTCTTC
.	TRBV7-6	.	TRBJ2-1	CASSLTDWDNEQFF	TGTGCCAGCAGCTTAACTGACTGGGACAATGAGCAGTTCTTC
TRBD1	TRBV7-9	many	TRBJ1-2	CASSLARTGNYGYTF	TGTGCCAGCAGCTTAGCAAGGACAGGGAACTATGGCTACACCTTC
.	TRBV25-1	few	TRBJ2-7	CASSERLGVRGEQYF	TGTGCCAGCAGTGAAAGGCTGGGGGTGCGAGGCGAGCAGTACTTC
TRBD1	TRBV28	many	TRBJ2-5	CASSPDRIVETQYF	TGTGCCAGCAGCCCGGACAGGATAGTTGAGACCCAGTACTTC
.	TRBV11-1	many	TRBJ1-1	CASSLARDAIAMNTEAFF	TGTGCCAGCAGCTTAGCGCGGGACGCTATTGCCATGAACACTGAAGCTTTCTTT
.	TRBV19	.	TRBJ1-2	CASSIPDRVDGYTF	TGTGCCAGTAGTATCCCGGACAGAGTGGATGGCTACACCTTC
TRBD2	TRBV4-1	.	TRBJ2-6	CASSFRTSGIASGANVLTF	TGCGCCAGCAGCTTCCGGACTAGCGGGATAGCCTCTGGGGCCAACGTCCTGACTTTC
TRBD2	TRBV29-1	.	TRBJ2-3	CSGGTSGTDTQYF	TGCAGCGGAGGGACTAGCGGCACAGATACGCAGTATTTT
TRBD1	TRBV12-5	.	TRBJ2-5	CASAPGQGVYQETQYF	TGTGCTAGTGCCCCTGGACAGGGGGTTTACCAAGAGACCCAGTACTTC
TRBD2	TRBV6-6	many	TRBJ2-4	CASSYSGGSQNIQYF	TGTGCCAGCAGTTACTCCGGGGGGAGCCAAAACATTCAGTACTTC
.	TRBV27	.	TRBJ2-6	CASSVNRGGGANVLTF	TGTGCCAGCAGTGTAAACAGGGGAGGTGGGGCCAACGTCCTGACTTTC
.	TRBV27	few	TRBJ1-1	CASSWVGMNTEAFF	TGTGCCAGCAGTTGGGTAGGCATGAACACTGAAGCTTTCTTT
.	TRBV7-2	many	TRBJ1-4	CASSFMGEKLFF	TGTGCCAGCAGCTTCATGGGCGAAAAACTGTTTTTT
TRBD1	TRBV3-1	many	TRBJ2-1	CASSLGQGINNEQFF	TGTGCCAGCAGCCTGGGACAGGGGATAAACAATGAGCAGTTCTTC
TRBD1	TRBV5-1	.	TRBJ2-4	CASSLQGVWGEVQYF	TGCGCCAGCAGCTTACAGGGGGTGTGGGGTGAGGTTCAGTACTTC
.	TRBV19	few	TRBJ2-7	CASSLRGFYEQYF	TGTGCCAGTAGTCTGAGAGGGTTCTACGAGCAGTACTTC
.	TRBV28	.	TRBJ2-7	CASSFFRADYEQYF	TGTGCCAGCAGTTTTTTCCGGGCGGACTACGAGCAGTACTTC
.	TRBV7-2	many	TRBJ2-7	CASSLSLFEQYF	TGTGCCAGCAGCTTGTCCCTTTTTGAGCAGTACTTC